This T cell receptor (beta chain) was identified during a study of blood T cells in healthy people across ages. The second PCR ran roughly 6 to 11 cycles with a sample-barcoded 5' primer and J-beta primers. A template-switch adaptor with 12 random nucleotides tagged each cDNA molecule. TCRdb fed the 5' RACE reads into MiXCR, producing one record per CDR3 protein. The sample carries about 830,000 distinct CDR3 sequences, 55% to 75% recorded once. In this sample, this clonotype turned up a few times. Its antigen is unidentified. Study-level points and caveats: As age increased, TCR beta diversity per million T cells fell in a roughly linear fashion.

The CDR3 contains 19 residues. The germline V gene encodes CDR1 MDHEN and CDR2 SYDVKM. The germline V and J ends were trimmed by 3 bases and 6 bases, with 24 bases remaining between them. The sequenced sample was blood. This clonotype was obtained from a young man in good health. V and J are TRBV28 and TRBJ1-6; TRBD1 is a possible D gene (6 bases). The CDR3 loop is CASSFIRIRVGAFNSPLHF. In DNA form, the CDR3 reads TGTGCCAGCAGTTTCATCAGGATTCGGGTGGGGGCCTTTAATTCACCCCTCCACTTT.